The clone carrying this TCR beta chain was seen once. Its antigen is not identified. The authors ran the assay at deep level. Assay: immunoSEQ multiplex PCR; the TCRdb copy retains only in-frame clones and omits some. The repertoire includes about 710,000 clones, 72% of them detected once, and about 1.7% sits in the top ten. This sample was included in a study of shared clonotypes between healthy human individuals. Notes on the study in general: It was only blood that was sampled, and tissue repertoires likely differ.

This CDR3 region has 13 residues. Trimming took 3 bases from V and 9 from J, leaving 11 bases between them. Germline V gene data show CDR1 as SGHDN and CDR2 as FVKESK. The sample taken for sequencing was memory CD4+ T cells sorted from blood. Subset defined: CD45RA-negative fraction. This rearrangement joins TRBV14 to TRBJ2-2; no clear D. The receptor comes from a woman in her thirties in good health. CDR3 region: CASSQARTRELFF. The CDR3 region has the DNA TGTGCCAGCAGCCAGGCGAGGACCCGGGAGCTGTTTTTT.